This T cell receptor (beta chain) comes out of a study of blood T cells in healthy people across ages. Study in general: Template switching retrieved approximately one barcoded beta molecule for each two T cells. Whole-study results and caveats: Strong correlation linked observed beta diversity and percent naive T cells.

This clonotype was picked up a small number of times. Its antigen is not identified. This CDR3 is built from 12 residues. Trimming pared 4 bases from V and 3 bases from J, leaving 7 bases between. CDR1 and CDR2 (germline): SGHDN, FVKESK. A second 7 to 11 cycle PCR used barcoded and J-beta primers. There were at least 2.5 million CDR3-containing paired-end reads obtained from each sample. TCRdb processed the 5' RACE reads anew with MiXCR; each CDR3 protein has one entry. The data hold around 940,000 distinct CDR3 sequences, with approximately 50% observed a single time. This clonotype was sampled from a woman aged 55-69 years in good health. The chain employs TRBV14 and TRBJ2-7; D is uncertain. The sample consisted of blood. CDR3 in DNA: TGTGCCAGCAGCCGAGGCTTCTACGAGCAGTACTTC. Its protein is CASSRGFYEQYF.